This T cell receptor beta chain stems from a study of neoadjuvant nivolumab and ipilimumab in lung cancer (dated by TCRdb to 2020 to 2022). A note on the overall study: Intravenous nivolumab was dosed at 3 mg/kg on days 1, 15 and 29, and in the combination arm ipilimumab 1 mg/kg was added on day 1 only. Matched pretherapy and resected tumor pairs were analyzed from seven patients, of whom four had been treated with nivolumab and three with nivolumab plus ipilimumab. For each study arm, the primary endpoint of the trial was the rate of major pathologic response (MPR) in the intention-to-treat population. The study compared TCR repertoires in pretherapy (baseline) peripheral blood with TCR repertoires in tumors resected at surgery after neoadjuvant immune checkpoint blockade. Of the roughly 45 patients with operable NSCLC treated in the trial, roughly 23 were randomized to nivolumab monotherapy and 21 to nivolumab plus ipilimumab.

Library preparation was by the immunoSEQ multiplex PCR assay. Per the source publication's procedure: Repertoires were summarized by richness and clonality, and significantly expanded and contracted clones were identified between pre- and post-therapy samples. TCRdb took this table from immuneACCESS and kept in-frame rearrangements with V and J called. Such tables lack part of the clones; where checked against another copy, unresolved V genes explain under half of the gap, and the rest is unexplained. The V and J calls and the clone size are those of that table, but D and trimming were determined from the DNA. For this sample there are 24,000 or so clones; around 80% appear just once. 5.5% to 6.5% of the sample is in the top ten clones. Turning to this clone: Its antigen remains unidentified. It has no much larger one-base neighbor in the sample; base qualities were not kept.

Per the publication, the time point label means: pretherapy, before neoadjuvant immune checkpoint inhibitors. Samples came from the phase 2 randomized NEOSTAR trial, which tested neoadjuvant nivolumab or nivolumab plus ipilimumab followed by surgery in operable NSCLC. CDR1 is given as SNHLY and CDR2 as FYNNEI, both from the germline V gene. The CDR3 runs 16 amino acids, cysteine and phenylalanine included. Only the CDR3 DNA stays, 48 bases, in frame from base 1. V and J are truncated by 0 bases and 5 bases respectively, leaving an intervening sequence of 17 bases. Findings and caveats that apply to the study as a whole: A small number of samples was subjected to TCR sequencing. Greater TCR richness and clonality were observed in resected tumors than in tumor-adjacent uninvolved lung, and increases were observed in more dual-therapy-treated tumors. Richness in tumors resected after neoadjuvant therapy showed a positive correlation with pretherapy blood TCR richness (Spearman R ~ 0.86). No significant correlation was found between TCR clonality and pathologic tumor regression, and only a single major-pathologic-response sample was available for the analysis of TCR clonality versus pathologic tumor regression. From pretherapy to surgery, tumor T-cell richness and clonality increased in three of three dual-therapy tumors but in only two of four nivolumab-treated tumors.

The V and J genes are TRBV2 and TRBJ2-7, and TRBD1 may be the D gene, going by 5 matching bases. The receptor was isolated from an adult with non-small cell lung cancer. The specimen was peripheral blood, collected before neoadjuvant nivolumab, alone or with ipilimumab. The base sequence is TGTGCCAGCAGTGAAGCGGCGACGGCAGGGAAAAACGAGCAGTACTTC. Translated, it reads CASSEAATAGKNEQYF. Outside the CDR3, residues come from the reference TRBV2 and TRBJ2-7 proteins, so the full variable domain is: EPEVTQTPSHQVTQMGQEVILRCVPISNHLYFYWYRQILGQKVEFLVSFYNNEISEKSEIFDDQFSVERPDGSNFTLKIRSTKLEDSAMYFCASSEAATAGKNEQYFGPGTRLTVT.